One and the same sample provided the 17 T cell receptor beta chains below, sequenced in a study of T cell changes during pregnancy in multiple sclerosis. The protocol was immunoSEQ multiplex PCR, while the TCRdb copy is restricted to in-frame clones and leaves out a portion. The table shows 60,000 to 90,000 clones, with about 92% occurring only once. The specimen was peripheral blood, collected after pregnancy. Receptors originate from a female donor in good health, enrolled as a control in a pregnancy study.

This clone was counted between two and nine times. V and J are TRBV30 and TRBJ1-5, with D uncertain. This CDR3 has 12 residues. Germline CDR1 is GTSNPN and CDR2 is SVGIG (reference sequence). Between the trimmed V and J ends, which lost 0 bases and 7 bases, there was a span of 7 bases. The CDR3 sequence is CAWSVSGQPQHF. CDR3 in DNA: TGTGCCTGGAGTGTATCAGGCCAGCCCCAGCATTTT.

This clone was seen at least ten times. The chain carries TRBV6-4 and TRBJ2-1; 9 nucleotides align to TRBD2. Germline CDR1 reads MRHNA; CDR2 reads SNTAGT. Trimming took 2 bases from V and 7 from J; bases not matched to a gene: 6. This CDR3 spans 15 amino acids. The CDR3 DNA reads TGTGCCAGCAGTGACGGCGGGGGGGCCGGGAATGAGCAGTTCTTC. It codes for CASSDGGGAGNEQFF.

This clone has a single count. The rearrangement links TRBV10-1 to TRBJ1-2; 7 bases agree with TRBD1. With 5 bases clipped from V and 2 bases from J, the junction kept 2 bases outside the gene matches. This CDR3 region has 13 residues. Germline V gene data show CDR1 as WNHNN and CDR2 as SYGVQD (reference sequence). The DNA of the CDR3 is TGCGCCAGCAGTCCGGGACAGAACTATGGCTACACCTTC. As protein: CASSPGQNYGYTF.

This chain connects TRBV7-3 to TRBJ2-7; 13 nucleotides line up with TRBD2. The CDR3 extends over 17 amino acids. The junction had 9 bases not matched to a gene; V was cut back by 0 bases and J by 7 bases. Per germline, CDR1 SGHTA and CDR2 FQGTGA. CDR3: CASSLTGTSGKSGEQYF. CDR3 bases: TGTGCCAGCAGCTTAACGGGGACTAGCGGGAAGTCGGGGGAGCAGTACTTC.

In this sample, this clone turned up once. This rearrangement joins TRBV6-6 to TRBJ1-3; D remains ambiguous. Looked up from germline, CDR1 is MNHNY and CDR2 is SVGAGI (reference sequence). V was pared by 2 bases and J by 0 bases, with 8 bases between. The CDR3 extends over 15 amino acids. The DNA for the CDR3 is TGTGCCAGCAGTTACCGGAGCCGCTCTGGAAACACCATATATTTT. Protein: CASSYRSRSGNTIYF.

CDR3: CASSQGLSNQPQHF. In DNA form, the CDR3 reads TGTGCCAGCAGTCAGGGACTCAGCAATCAGCCCCAGCATTTT. V gene TRBV6-1 combines with J gene TRBJ1-5; D perhaps matches TRBD1 (5 bases). V was pared by 5 bases and J by 1 base, with 9 bases between. The CDR3 sequence is 14 residues long. Germline V CDR1 and CDR2: MNHNS, SASEGT.

The J gene is TRBJ2-5, the V gene TRBV19, with TRBD2 as a possible D gene (6 bases). Trimming cost V 6 bases and J 9 bases, with 23 bases left between them. This CDR3 is 15 amino acids long. Germline V CDR1 and CDR2: LNHDA, SQIVND (reference sequence). CDR3 amino acids: CASSRRLDPWVAQYF. The CDR3 bases are TGTGCCAGTAGCAGGAGACTAGACCCGTGGGTGGCCCAGTACTTC.

A note on this clone: Because the CDR3's place on the DNA is in doubt, the DNA is left out and the CDR3 is given as listed by TCRdb. The V gene is TRBV1, the J gene TRBJ2-7; the table calls TRBD2, which could not be checked here. TRBV1 is a listed pseudogene. The CDR3 length equals 17 residues, ends included. The CDR3 here is CTSSHTFGAGATYEQYF.

The genes are TRBV4-1 and TRBJ2-4, with TRBD2 as a possible D gene (6 bases). Germline V gene data show CDR1 as MGHRA and CDR2 as YSYEKL. This CDR3 region has 18 residues. V lost 1 base, J lost 1 base, and 17 bases lay in between. The CDR3 DNA sequence: TGCGCCAGCAGCCAAGCGCTCGTAGCGGCGCTTGCCAAAAACATTCAGTACTTC. This gives the protein CASSQALVAALAKNIQYF.

V and J are TRBV19 and TRBJ1-4, with D possibly being TRBD1 (6 bases). The ends were cut back, 3 bases at V and 2 bases at J, with 10 bases in the middle. Germline V CDR1 and CDR2: LNHDA, SQIVND (reference sequence). This CDR3 contains 15 residues. CDR3 nucleotide sequence: TGTGCCAGTAGTATGGCGACAGGTACTAATGAAAAACTGTTTTTT. Amino acid sequence: CASSMATGTNEKLFF.

The chain recombines TRBV19 with TRBJ2-2; possibly TRBD2 for D (5 bases). Trimming cost V 4 bases and J 4 bases, with 7 bases left between them. This CDR3 is built from 13 residues. The germline V gene encodes CDR1 LNHDA and CDR2 SQIVND (reference sequence). CDR3 residues: CASSTRVTGELFF. DNA for the CDR3: TGTGCCAGTAGTACGAGGGTCACCGGGGAGCTGTTTTTT.

This clone showed up just once. The rearrangement uses TRBV19 and TRBJ2-1, with 7 bases aligning to TRBD1. This CDR3 is 13 amino acids long. J gave up 4 bases and V 4 bases, and 1 base lay outside the gene matches. The V gene's germline CDR1 is LNHDA and CDR2 SQIVND (reference sequence). The CDR3 coding sequence is TGTGCCAGTAGTAGGGACAGTTACAATGAGCAGTTCTTC. Encoded protein: CASSRDSYNEQFF.

The rearrangement joins TRBV4-2 to TRBJ2-1; TRBD2 aligns across 7 bases. Per germline, CDR1 LGHNA and CDR2 YNFKEQ. The CDR3 runs 16 residues. The J segment lost 1 base and the V segment lost 1 base, leaving 4 bases of the junction unmatched. The CDR3 sequence is CASSQGDYQSYNEQFF. Written as DNA, the CDR3 is TGTGCCAGCAGCCAAGGGGACTATCAGTCCTACAATGAGCAGTTCTTC.

The chain joins TRBV5-1 to TRBJ2-5; D may be TRBD1 (6 bases). Germline loops: CDR1 SGHRS, CDR2 YFSETQ. Trimming stripped 2 bases from V and 1 base from J, with 9 bases between. CDR3 size: 14 residues. The CDR3 region has the DNA TGCGCCAGCAGCTTACAGGGAACCCAAGAGACCCAGTACTTC. This gives the protein CASSLQGTQETQYF.

This sequence joins TRBV29-1 and TRBJ1-1; possible D gene TRBD1, 6 bases. Between the trimmed V and J ends, which lost 8 bases and 0 bases, there was a span of 10 bases. Germline loops: CDR1 SQVTM, CDR2 ANQGSEA. This CDR3 is 12 amino acids long. CDR3 sequence: CSLRGMNTEAFF. For the CDR3, the DNA is TGCAGCCTTAGGGGGATGAACACTGAAGCTTTCTTT.

This chain links TRBV10-3 with TRBJ1-6; D remains unclear. The V end lost 2 bases, the J end lost 0 bases, and 5 bases lay between the germline ends. The germline V gene encodes CDR1 ENHRY and CDR2 SYGVKD. This CDR3 spans 15 amino acids. CDR3 residues: CAISERSSYNSPLHF. In nucleotides, the CDR3 is TGTGCCATCAGTGAGCGGAGCTCCTATAATTCACCCCTCCACTTT.

V is TRBV11-3 and J is TRBJ1-4, with 10 bases identical to TRBD1. J lost 7 bases, V lost 1 base, and 6 bases had no gene match. The CDR3 has 16 residues. The germline CDR1 and CDR2 sequences are SGHNT and YENEEA. The CDR3 nucleotides read TGTGCCAGCAGCTTAGTCAGGAGGACAGGGGGTGAAAAACTGTTTTTT. As protein: CASSLVRRTGGEKLFF.